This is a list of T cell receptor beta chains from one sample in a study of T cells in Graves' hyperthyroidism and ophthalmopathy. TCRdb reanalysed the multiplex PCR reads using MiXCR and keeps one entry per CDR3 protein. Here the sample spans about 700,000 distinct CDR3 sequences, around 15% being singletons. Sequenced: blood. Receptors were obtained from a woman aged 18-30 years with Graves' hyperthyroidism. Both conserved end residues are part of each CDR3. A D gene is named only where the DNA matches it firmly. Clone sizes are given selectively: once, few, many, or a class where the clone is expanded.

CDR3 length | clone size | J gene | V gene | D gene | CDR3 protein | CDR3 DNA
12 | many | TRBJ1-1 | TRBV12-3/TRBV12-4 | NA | CASSLMASEAFF | TGTGCCAGCAGCCTGATGGCTTCTGAAGCTTTCTTT
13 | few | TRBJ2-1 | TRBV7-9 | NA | CASSYDLGNEQFF | TGTGCCAGCAGCTACGACTTGGGCAATGAGCAGTTCTTC
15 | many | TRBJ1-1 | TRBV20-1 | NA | CSATRDNSMNTEAFF | TGCAGTGCGACCAGGGATAACTCGATGAACACTGAAGCTTTCTTT
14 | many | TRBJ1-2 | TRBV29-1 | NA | CSVEVPVRAYGYTF | TGCAGCGTTGAAGTGCCAGTCAGGGCCTATGGCTACACCTTC
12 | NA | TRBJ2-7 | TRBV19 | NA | CATRSGAPEQYF | TGTGCCACCAGATCAGGAGCACCCGAGCAGTACTTC
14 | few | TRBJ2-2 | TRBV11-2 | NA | CASSLLPVTGELFF | TGTGCCAGCAGCTTACTCCCAGTTACCGGGGAGCTGTTTTTT
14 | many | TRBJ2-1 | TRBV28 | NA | CASVGSLVVYEQFF | TGTGCCAGCGTCGGCAGCCTGGTGGTGTATGAGCAGTTCTTC
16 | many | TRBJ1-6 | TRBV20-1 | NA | CSARAQTGLDNSPLHF | TGCAGTGCTAGAGCTCAAACAGGGCTGGATAATTCACCCCTCCACTTT
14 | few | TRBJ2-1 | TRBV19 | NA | CASSHGSSYNEQFF | TGTGCCAGTAGTCACGGGAGTAGCTACAATGAGCAGTTCTTC
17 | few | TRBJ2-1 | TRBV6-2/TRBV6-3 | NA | CASSYSSRGRGYNEQFF | TGTGCCAGCAGTTACTCTTCGCGCGGGCGAGGTTACAATGAGCAGTTCTTC
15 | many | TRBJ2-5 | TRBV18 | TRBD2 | CASSPLAGGSETQYF | TGTGCCAGCTCACCACTAGCGGGAGGATCGGAGACCCAGTACTTC
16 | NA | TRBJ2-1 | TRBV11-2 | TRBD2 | CTSSPTTSGKGNEQFF | TGTACCAGCAGCCCAACGACTAGCGGGAAGGGAAATGAGCAGTTCTTC
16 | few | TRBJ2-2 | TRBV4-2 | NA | CASSQASTDTTGELFF | TGTGCCAGCAGCCAAGCGTCGACAGATACCACCGGGGAGCTGTTTTTT
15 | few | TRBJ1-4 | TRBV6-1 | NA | CASKTSGGANEKLFF | TGTGCCAGCAAGACCTCGGGGGGGGCTAATGAAAAACTGTTTTTT
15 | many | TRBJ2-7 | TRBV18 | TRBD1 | CASSPEQGSSYEQYF | TGTGCCAGCTCACCAGAACAGGGGAGCTCCTACGAGCAGTACTTC
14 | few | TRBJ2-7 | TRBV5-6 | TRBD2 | CASSLGLASGEQYF | TGTGCCAGCAGCTTGGGACTAGCTTCGGGGGAGCAGTACTTC